This T cell receptor (beta chain) was obtained from a study of T cell repertoires in cytomegalovirus infection. Study-wide context: Epitope selection comprised recently identified HLA-C-restricted CMV epitopes and well-studied HLA-B-restricted CMV epitopes. Through public TCR beta signatures, both CMV infection and matching HLA type were indicated.

TCRdb re-called the reads with MiXCR, one entry per CDR3 protein. The table has 55,000 to 85,000 distinct CDR3 sequences, more than 20% seen once; the top ten hold roughly two thirds. Study-level points and caveats: CMV carriers with the relevant HLA were identified by cumulative public TCR beta family frequency.

V gave up 1 base and J gave up 6 bases, with 18 bases separating them. CDR3 length: 16 residues. The germline gives CDR1 SEHNR, CDR2 FQNEAQ (reference sequence). In this sample, this clonotype turned up a few times. Its target is unknown. This specimen was CD8+ T cells from cultured PBMCs, taken from culture after CMV antigen stimulation. The chain carries TRBV7-9 and TRBJ1-2, with D uncertain. The origin of this receptor is a human donor in good health (CMV status not recorded). Some clones in this sample may be carry-over from other donors' samples. The CDR3 spells CASSLGEAIKVHGYTF. The CDR3 DNA reads as TGTGCCAGCAGCTTAGGGGAGGCGATCAAGGTGCATGGCTACACCTTC.